This T cell receptor (beta chain) stems from a study of blood T cells in healthy people across ages. Study conclusions and caveats: Long-lived donors carried more naive CD4+ cells and greater diversity than aged donors.

Healthy Caucasian individuals from Russia aged about 6 to 90 served as donors. This clonotype occurred once. Antigen specificity is unknown. The CDR3 has 18 residues. Germline V CDR1 and CDR2: SNHLY, FYNNEI. A second PCR, run for roughly 7 to 11 cycles, used a sample-barcoded 5' primer plus a J-beta primer mix. One entry per CDR3 protein, called by TCRdb with MiXCR from the 5' RACE reads. The repertoire holds 780,000 or so distinct CDR3 sequences, roughly 25% seen once, with more than 3% in the top ten. These same records also appear under a second study, on T cells of mothers and their children.

Sequenced: blood. The chain has TRBV2 and TRBJ1-2, with 7 bases fitting TRBD1. This TCR was recovered from a boy between 10 and 17 years old in good health. Here the CDR3 DNA reads TGTGCTAGCGACATCGTAGGAACAGGGGTACTAATCAACTATGGCTACACCTTC. Its translation: CASDIVGTGVLINYGYTF.